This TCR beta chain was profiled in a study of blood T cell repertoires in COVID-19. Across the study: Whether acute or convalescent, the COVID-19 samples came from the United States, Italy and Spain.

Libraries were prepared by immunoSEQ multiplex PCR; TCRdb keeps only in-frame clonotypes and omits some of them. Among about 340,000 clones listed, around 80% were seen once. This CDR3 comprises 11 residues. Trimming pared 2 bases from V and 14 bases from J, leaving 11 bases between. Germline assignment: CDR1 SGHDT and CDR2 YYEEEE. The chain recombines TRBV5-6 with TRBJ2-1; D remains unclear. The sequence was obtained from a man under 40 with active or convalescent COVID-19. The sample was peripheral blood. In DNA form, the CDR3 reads TGTGCCAGCAGCTTTCTCCAGGTGGAGTTCTTC. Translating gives CASSFLQVEFF.